A single sample gave rise to the 25 T cell receptor beta chains below, sequenced in a study of blood T cells in healthy people across ages. Through a sample-barcoded 5' primer and a J-beta primer mix, a second PCR was run for roughly 7 to 11 cycles. A single record per CDR3 protein comes from TCRdb applying MiXCR to the 5' RACE reads. The sample lists roughly 1.4 million distinct CDR3 sequences, 55% to 75% occurring once. The sample consisted of blood. All receptors come from a man aged 18 to 30 in good health.

A note on this clonotype: At one of its ends the junction is not consistent with the germline gene, which may arise from a read error. V gene TRBV7-2 combines with J gene TRBJ2-1; D remains ambiguous. The CDR3 length is 13 residues. Per the germline V gene, CDR1 is SGHTA and CDR2 is FQGNSA. CDR3 sequence: CASTETGYNEQVF. The DNA of the CDR3 is TGTGCCAGCACCGAAACTGGTTACAATGAGCAGGTCTTC. The full variable domain, in which reference TRBV7-2 and TRBJ2-1 provide the parts outside the CDR3, is GAGVSQSPSNKVTEKGKDVELRCDPISGHTALYWYRQSLGQGLEFLIYFQGNSAPDKSGLPSDRFSAERTGGSVSTLTIQRTQQEDSAVYLCASTETGYNEQVFGPGTRLTVL.

This clonotype was seen a few times. The chain recombines TRBV10-3 with TRBJ2-3, with 8 bases fitting TRBD2. CDR3 length equals 15 residues. Unmatched junction bases numbered 7, after V lost 6 bases and J lost 2 bases. From germline, CDR1 is ENHRY and CDR2 SYGVKD. The chain's CDR3 is CAIRVGTSPTDTQYF. The CDR3 coding sequence is TGTGCCATCAGAGTGGGGACTAGTCCCACAGATACGCAGTATTTT.

This clonotype was seen just once. The rearrangement links TRBV28 to TRBJ1-2; TRBD1 matches at 9 bases. The junction had 14 bases not matched to a gene; V was cut back by 7 bases and J by 5 bases. Germline assignment: CDR1 MDHEN and CDR2 SYDVKM. This CDR3 is 16 amino acids long. This chain's CDR3 is CASIQGAPSGTYGYTF. The CDR3 DNA reads as TGTGCCAGCATACAGGGGGCCCCATCGGGGACTTATGGCTACACCTTC.

This clonotype was picked up a small number of times. The rearrangement links TRBV4-1 to TRBJ1-2, with 7 bases fitting TRBD1. Germline lookup yields CDR1 MGHRA and CDR2 YSYEKL. This CDR3 spans 13 amino acids. With V trimmed by 3 bases and J by 4 bases, 2 bases remained unmatched. The CDR3 is CASSHPGGYGYTF. The CDR3 bases are TGCGCCAGCAGCCACCCAGGGGGCTATGGCTACACCTTC.

This clonotype occurred a few times. The V and J genes are TRBV12-3 or TRBV12-4 and TRBJ1-4, with a possible D match to TRBD1 (5 bases). Trimming cost V 5 bases and J 5 bases, with 9 bases left between them. This CDR3 is 13 amino acids long. The CDR3 coding sequence is TGTGCCAGCAGTGCCGACAGCAATGAAAAACTGTTTTTT. This codes for CASSADSNEKLFF.

The rearrangement uses TRBV27 and TRBJ2-7; 11 nucleotides align to TRBD2. J gave up 3 bases and V 7 bases, and 11 bases lay outside the gene matches. The CDR3 is made up of 16 amino acids. CDR1 is MNHEY and CDR2 is SMNVEV in the germline V gene (reference sequence). CDR3 sequence: CASNPSGLAESYEQYF. The CDR3 bases are TGTGCCAGCAATCCATCGGGACTAGCGGAAAGCTACGAGCAGTACTTC.

With respect to this clonotype: A read error may account for a junction end that differs from germline. The V call is TRBV28, the J call TRBJ2-4; D may correspond to TRBD1 or TRBD2 (5 bases each). CDR1 MDHEN and CDR2 SYDVKM come from the germline V gene. This CDR3 comprises 12 residues. CDR3 nucleotide sequence: TGTCCCAGCAGTTCCACCTTAGGGGAGCAGTACTTC. It yields the protein CPSSSTLGEQYF.

CDR3 nucleotides: TGCAGCGTGGCAACCACAGGGCCTGTTCCAGGATACTCCTACAATGAGCAGTTCTTC. It encodes CSVATTGPVPGYSYNEQFF. The genes are TRBV29-1 and TRBJ2-1, with D possibly TRBD1 on 6 matching bases. Trimming cost V 6 bases and J 0 bases, with 27 bases left between them. CDR3 length: 19 residues. Germline V gene data show CDR1 as SQVTM and CDR2 as ANQGSEA.

The chain links TRBV6-5 to TRBJ2-3; 9 bases are a match to TRBD2. Trimming removed 5 bases from V and 5 bases from J; junction bases left unmatched: 8. Germline V gene data show CDR1 as MNHEY and CDR2 as SVGAGI. This CDR3 spans 15 amino acids. In DNA form, the CDR3 reads TGTGCCAGCAGTACCGGGACTAGCATTGGAGATACGCAGTATTTT. Protein product: CASSTGTSIGDTQYF.

The J gene is TRBJ2-1, the V gene TRBV29-1; D is perhaps TRBD1 (6 bases). The CDR3 spans 15 residues. Germline CDR1 reads SQVTM; CDR2 reads ANQGSEA. Trimming removed 6 bases at V and 5 bases at J, with 20 bases between. CDR3 region: CSVRINRDTHNEQFF. In nucleotides, the CDR3 is TGCAGCGTGAGAATCAACAGGGACACGCACAATGAGCAGTTCTTC.

This sequence joins TRBV11-2 and TRBJ1-1; D call uncertain. V was clipped by 6 bases and J by 4 bases, with 6 bases between them. There are 11 residues in the CDR3. Germline V lookup: CDR1 SGHAT, CDR2 FQNNGV. As DNA, the CDR3 is TGTGCCAGCAGGGTTGTCACTGAAGCTTTCTTT. This codes for CASRVVTEAFF.

V usage is TRBV29-1 and J usage is TRBJ2-7; 9 nucleotides agree with TRBD1. After removal of 4 bases from V and 2 bases from J, the junction contained 9 bases not matched to a gene. Germline V gives CDR1 SQVTM, CDR2 ANQGSEA. The CDR3 runs to 15 residues. The CDR3 sequence is CSVVGTGPDPYEQYF. DNA of the CDR3: TGCAGCGTTGTGGGGACAGGGCCTGACCCCTACGAGCAGTACTTC.

This clonotype was recorded only once. A junction end diverges from the germline sequence, so it may reflect a read error. The chain is built from TRBV27 and TRBJ2-7; D may be TRBD1 (5 bases). This CDR3 region has 17 residues. The germline CDR1 and CDR2 sequences are MNHEY and SMNVEV (reference sequence). CDR3 nucleotide sequence: TGCGCCAGCAGTTTATCGGGTTCAGTAAGGGGTTTCGACGAGCAGTACTTC. This encodes CASSLSGSVRGFDEQYF.

The V and J genes are TRBV6-1 and TRBJ1-1; 8 bases line up with TRBD1. The CDR3 runs 13 residues. Looked up from germline, CDR1 is MNHNS and CDR2 is SASEGT. V was pared by 8 bases and J by 6 bases, with 8 bases of the junction left unmatched. As DNA, the CDR3 is TGTGCCAGCCAGACAGGGGTTCATGCTGAAGCTTTCTTT. Protein product: CASQTGVHAEAFF.

The genes are TRBV14 and TRBJ2-5, with 9 bases identical to TRBD2. The junction had 2 bases not matched to a gene; V was cut back by 6 bases and J by 0 bases. CDR3 length: 14 residues. Germline CDR1 reads SGHDN; CDR2 reads FVKESK. CDR3 nucleotides: TGTGCCAGCAGGACTAGCGGAAACCAAGAGACCCAGTACTTC. As protein: CASRTSGNQETQYF.

The chain is built from TRBV20-1 and TRBJ2-2, with 9 positions matching TRBD1. This CDR3 is 15 amino acids long. V trimming: 6 bases; J trimming: 5 bases; junction bases outside the gene matches: 10. CDR1 and CDR2 from the germline V gene are DFQATT and SNEGSKA (reference sequence). DNA of the CDR3: TGCAGTGCCTCCCCTTTAGGACAGGGGACCGGGGAGCTGTTTTTT. It codes for CSASPLGQGTGELFF.

The rearrangement links TRBV21-1 to TRBJ1-2; no DNA check was done on the table's D call, TRBD1. TRBV21-1 is marked as a pseudogene. This CDR3 has 18 amino acids. DNA of the CDR3: TGTGCCAGCAGCAAATGGAAAATTGGGACAGACCCTAACTATGGCTACACCTTC. Translation gives CASSKWKIGTDPNYGYTF.

The V and J genes are TRBV7-9 and TRBJ2-1; D perhaps matches TRBD1 (6 bases). CDR3 length: 15 residues. V was clipped by 8 bases and J by 0 bases, with 14 bases between them. The V gene's germline CDR1 is SEHNR and CDR2 FQNEAQ (reference sequence). CDR3 coding DNA: TGTGCCAGCGAATGGACAGTCCACTCCTACAATGAGCAGTTCTTC. Protein: CASEWTVHSYNEQFF. Drawing the rest from reference TRBV7-9 and TRBJ2-1, the complete variable domain is DTGVSQNPRHKITKRGQNVTFRCDPISEHNRLYWYRQTLGQGPEFLTYFQNEAQLEKSRLLSDRFSAERPKGSFSTLEIQRTEQGDSAMYLCASEWTVHSYNEQFFGPGTRLTVL.

A few counts support this clonotype. The chain joins TRBV7-2 to TRBJ2-1; 16 nucleotides agree with TRBD2. The V and J ends lost 0 bases and 4 bases, in that order; junction bases with no gene match: 0. Germline V gives CDR1 SGHTA, CDR2 FQGNSA. This CDR3 region has 17 residues. The CDR3: CASSLAGLAGGYNEQFF. CDR3 DNA: TGTGCCAGCAGCTTAGCGGGACTAGCGGGGGGGTACAATGAGCAGTTCTTC.

The chain employs TRBV9 and TRBJ2-5; 12 nucleotides match TRBD2. V lost 3 bases, J lost 4 bases, and 13 bases stayed unmatched. The germline CDR1 and CDR2 sequences are SGDLS and YYNGEE. CDR3 size: 18 residues. The CDR3 bases are TGTGCCAGCAGCGATCCGACTAGCGGGAGTCTGCTTGGAGAGACCCAGTACTTC. Translating it yields CASSDPTSGSLLGETQYF.

J is TRBJ2-1 and V is TRBV20-1; TRBD2 agrees at 10 bases. The germline gives CDR1 DFQATT, CDR2 SNEGSKA (reference sequence). The CDR3 loop spans 12 amino acids. The CDR3 DNA sequence: TGCAGAGCGGGGGGGACCTACAATGAGCAGTTCTTC. Its translation is CRAGGTYNEQFF.

The rearrangement links TRBV28 to TRBJ2-6; unclear D gene. Germline V gene data show CDR1 as MDHEN and CDR2 as SYDVKM. The CDR3 loop spans 16 amino acids. V lost 5 bases and J lost 0, with 11 bases in between. For the CDR3, the DNA is TGTGCCAGCAGTCCGGGCAGTACCTCTGGGGCCAACGTCCTGACTTTC. Translated, it gives CASSPGSTSGANVLTF.

The V call is TRBV4-3, the J call TRBJ2-1; D gene unclear. Judging by the DNA end, TRBJ2-7 fits better; the J call may be wrong. Germline CDR1 LGHNA, CDR2 YSLEER. The length of the CDR3 is 16 residues. CDR3: CASSQAGPPAYNEQYF. DNA for the CDR3: TGCGCCAGCAGCCAAGCCGGGCCCCCAGCTTACAATGAGCAGTACTTC.

This sequence joins TRBV4-1 and TRBJ1-5; D gene unclear. This CDR3 region has 13 residues. CDR1 is MGHRA, CDR2 YSYEKL, per germline. Trimming pared 0 bases from V and 7 bases from J, leaving 7 bases between. This CDR3 reads CASSQEETQPQHF. Here the CDR3 DNA reads TGCGCCAGCAGCCAAGAAGAAACCCAGCCCCAGCATTTT.

The chain joins TRBV30 to TRBJ2-5; tentative D call: TRBD2 (5 bases). Germline-derived CDR1 and CDR2 are GTSNPN and SVGIG (reference sequence). The CDR3 has 15 residues. Between the trimmed V and J ends, which lost 3 bases and 4 bases, there was a span of 18 bases. The CDR3 DNA reads TGTGCCTGGAGGCGGCTAGCTTATTCGTCAGAGACCCAGTACTTC. As protein: CAWRRLAYSSETQYF.